This T cell receptor (beta chain) derives from a study of cytomegalovirus exposure and HLA in healthy donors (dated by TCRdb to about 2017). A note on the overall study: According to a later analysis, the 120 or so validation repertoires were produced on the same platform as the 666 repertoires of the first cohort. The study was designed to test whether signatures of past pathogen exposure could be identified by cataloging public T cell receptors. Besides the first cohort of approximately 710 subjects, a separate validation cohort made up of 120 different subjects was used. To predict cytomegalovirus infection status, the study brought together high-throughput TCR immunosequencing, statistical association of individual TCRs with disease status, and machine learning.

This clone appeared a single time. Its antigen target is currently unknown. The input lacks base qualities; no much larger clone sits a single base away. Libraries were constructed by the immunoSEQ multiplex PCR assay. Processing in the source paper ran as follows. To diagnose cytomegalovirus status from the catalog of TCR beta chain sequences, a statistical classification framework was built. TCRdb took this table from immuneACCESS and kept in-frame rearrangements with V and J called. Such tables lack part of the clones; where checked against another copy, unresolved V genes explain under half of the gap, and the rest is unexplained. V and J calls and clone size are as listed in that table; D and trimming were resolved from the DNA. Here the sample has around 160,000 clones; approximately 86% occur a single time. The ten largest clones add up to around 2% of the sample. Donors formed part of the validation cohort, which comprised about 120 subjects and was distinct from the first cohort of under 850 subjects.

The research as a whole found: Across donors, most TCR sequences were observed very rarely, whereas some public TCRs were present in many individuals. Of the cluster scores, 85% to 95% were above 0 in a later analysis, which found that TCRs clustered in the first cohort also tended to co-occur in the 95 to 150 validation repertoires. In vitro tests confirmed that a few of the cytomegalovirus-associated TCR beta chains recognize cytomegalovirus antigens. The classifier was reported to diagnose cytomegalovirus status with high specificity and sensitivity in both the original cohort and the validation cohort. The study gave a list of 150 to 200 TCR beta chains associated with cytomegalovirus. The validation cohort had no HLA typing available for a later analysis, so co-occurrence within that cohort was assessed over all 110 or so repertoires. The authors suggested that the approach could potentially be generalized to other disease states and immunological phenotypes.

Counted from cysteine to phenylalanine, this CDR3 has 15 amino acids. Only CDR3 DNA is held: 45 bases, read in frame from base 1. Relative to germline, V is 0 bases shorter and J is 10 bases shorter, with 15 bases between their ends. For CDR1 and CDR2, the germline V gene lists MNHEY and SVGAGI. Here the chain combines TRBV6-5 and TRBJ1-4; no D gene can be assigned with confidence. This sequence originates from a man aged 25-40 years in good health and CMV-seropositive. Input material: PBMCs. The DNA sequence follows: TGTGCCAGCAGTTACTCGGGCGGTAGCGGTCGAAAACTGTTTTTT. Translated, this gives CASSYSGGSGRKLFF.